This T cell receptor (beta chain) was profiled in a study of cytomegalovirus exposure and HLA in healthy donors. Study conclusions and caveats: First-cohort TCR clusters tended to co-occur in the approximately 130 validation repertoires, a later analysis found.

This CDR3 contains 14 residues. V lost 5 bases to trimming and J lost 1 base, with 8 bases between them. Germline-derived CDR1 and CDR2 are MGHRA and YSYEKL. With regard to this clone: Its target is not known.

The table came from immunoSEQ multiplex PCR; TCRdb's copy has only in-frame clones and leaves some out. Here the sample spans more than 300,000 clones, about nine tenths being singletons. The sequence derives from a woman aged 18-29 years in good health and CMV-seronegative. The chain carries TRBV4-1 and TRBJ2-2; D not certain. The sequencing input was PBMCs. This chain's CDR3 is CASSERQNTGELFF. The CDR3 coding sequence is TGCGCCAGCAGCGAAAGACAGAACACCGGGGAGCTGTTTTTT.